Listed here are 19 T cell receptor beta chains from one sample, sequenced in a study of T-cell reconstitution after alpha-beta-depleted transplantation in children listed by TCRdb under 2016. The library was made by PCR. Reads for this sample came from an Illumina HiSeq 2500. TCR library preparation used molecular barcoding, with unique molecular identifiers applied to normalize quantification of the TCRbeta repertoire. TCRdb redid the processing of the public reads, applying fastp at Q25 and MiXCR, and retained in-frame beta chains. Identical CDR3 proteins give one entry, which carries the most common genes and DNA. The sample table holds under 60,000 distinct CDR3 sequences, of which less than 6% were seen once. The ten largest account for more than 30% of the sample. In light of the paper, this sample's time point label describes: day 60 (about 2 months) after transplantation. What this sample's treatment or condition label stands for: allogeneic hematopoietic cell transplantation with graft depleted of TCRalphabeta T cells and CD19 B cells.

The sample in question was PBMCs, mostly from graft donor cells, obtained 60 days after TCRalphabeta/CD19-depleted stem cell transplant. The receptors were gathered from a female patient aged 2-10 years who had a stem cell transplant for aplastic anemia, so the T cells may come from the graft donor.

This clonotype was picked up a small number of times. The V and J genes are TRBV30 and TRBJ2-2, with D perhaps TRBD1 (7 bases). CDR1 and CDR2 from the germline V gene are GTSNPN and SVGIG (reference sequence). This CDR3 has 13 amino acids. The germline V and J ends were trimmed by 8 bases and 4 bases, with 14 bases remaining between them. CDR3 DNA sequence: TGTGCCGCCCGACAGGGAGGCACCGGGGAGCTGTTTTTT. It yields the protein CAARQGGTGELFF.

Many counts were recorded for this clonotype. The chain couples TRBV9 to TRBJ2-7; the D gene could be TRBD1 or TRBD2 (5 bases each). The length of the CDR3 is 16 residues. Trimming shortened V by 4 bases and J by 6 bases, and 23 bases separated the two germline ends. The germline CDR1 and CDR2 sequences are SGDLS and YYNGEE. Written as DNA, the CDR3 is TGTGCCAGCAGCCCTCACCTAGGGAGCAGGGCGGGCGAGCAGTACTTC. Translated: CASSPHLGSRAGEQYF.

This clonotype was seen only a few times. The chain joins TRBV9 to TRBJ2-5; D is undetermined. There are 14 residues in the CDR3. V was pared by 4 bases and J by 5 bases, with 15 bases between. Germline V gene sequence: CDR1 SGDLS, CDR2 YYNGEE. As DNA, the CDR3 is TGTGCCAGCAGCCCAGAGGCTAGGCGGGAGACCCAGTACTTC. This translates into CASSPEARRETQYF.

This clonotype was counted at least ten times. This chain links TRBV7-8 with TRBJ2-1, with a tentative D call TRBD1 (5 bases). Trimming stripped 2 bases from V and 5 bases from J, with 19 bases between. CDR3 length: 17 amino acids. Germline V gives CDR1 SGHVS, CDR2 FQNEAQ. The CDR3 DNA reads TGTGCCAGCAGCTTAAGTCCCCGATGGGGCTTGGACAATGAGCAGTTCTTC. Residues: CASSLSPRWGLDNEQFF.

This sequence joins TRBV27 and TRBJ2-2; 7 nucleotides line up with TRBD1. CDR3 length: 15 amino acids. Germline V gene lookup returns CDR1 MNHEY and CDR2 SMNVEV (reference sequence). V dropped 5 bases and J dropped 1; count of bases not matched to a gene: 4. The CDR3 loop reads CASSLRDRNTGELFF. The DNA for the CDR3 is TGTGCCAGCAGTCTCCGGGACAGGAACACCGGGGAGCTGTTTTTT.

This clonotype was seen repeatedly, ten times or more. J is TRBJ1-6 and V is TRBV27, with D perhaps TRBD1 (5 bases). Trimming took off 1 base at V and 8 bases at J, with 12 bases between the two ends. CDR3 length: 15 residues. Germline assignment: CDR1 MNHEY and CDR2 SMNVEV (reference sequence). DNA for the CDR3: TGTGCCAGCAGTTTATTATCAGGGTCTGATTCACCCCTCCACTTT. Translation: CASSLLSGSDSPLHF.

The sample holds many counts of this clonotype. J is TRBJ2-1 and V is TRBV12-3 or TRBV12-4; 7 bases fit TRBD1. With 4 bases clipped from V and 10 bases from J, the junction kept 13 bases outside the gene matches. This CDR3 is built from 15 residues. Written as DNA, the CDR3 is TGTGCCAGCAGTTCCGTGACAGGGCTCGTACGAGAGCAGTTCTTC. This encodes CASSSVTGLVREQFF.

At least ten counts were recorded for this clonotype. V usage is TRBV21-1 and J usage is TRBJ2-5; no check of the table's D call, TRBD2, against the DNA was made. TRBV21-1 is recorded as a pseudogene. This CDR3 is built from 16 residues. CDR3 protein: CASSPPSGENQETQYF. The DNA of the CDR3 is TGTGCCAGCAGCCCCCCTAGCGGGGAGAACCAAGAGACCCAGTACTTC.

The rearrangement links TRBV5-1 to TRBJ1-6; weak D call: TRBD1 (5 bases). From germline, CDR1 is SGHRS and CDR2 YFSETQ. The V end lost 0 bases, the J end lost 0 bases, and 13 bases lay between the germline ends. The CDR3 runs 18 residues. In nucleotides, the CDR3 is TGCGCCAGCAGCTTGGAAGGGGTTCAGAGCTCCTATAATTCACCCCTCCACTTT. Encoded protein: CASSLEGVQSSYNSPLHF. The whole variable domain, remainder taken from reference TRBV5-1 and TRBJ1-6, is KAGVTQTPRYLIKTRGQQVTLSCSPISGHRSVSWYQQTPGQGLQFLFEYFSETQRNKGNFPGRFSGRQFSNSRSEMNVSTLELGDSALYLCASSLEGVQSSYNSPLHFGNGTRLTVT.

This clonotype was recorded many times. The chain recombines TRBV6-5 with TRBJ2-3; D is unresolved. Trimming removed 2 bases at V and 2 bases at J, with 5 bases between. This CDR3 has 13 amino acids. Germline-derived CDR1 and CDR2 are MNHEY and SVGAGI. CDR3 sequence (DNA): TGTGCCAGCAGTTACGACCCCACAGATACGCAGTATTTT. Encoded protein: CASSYDPTDTQYF.

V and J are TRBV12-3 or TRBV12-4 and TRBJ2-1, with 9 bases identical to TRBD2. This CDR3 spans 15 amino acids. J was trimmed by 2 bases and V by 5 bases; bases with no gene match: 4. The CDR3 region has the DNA TGTGCCAGCAGTCCTAGCGGGAACGCCTACAATGAGCAGTTCTTC. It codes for CASSPSGNAYNEQFF.

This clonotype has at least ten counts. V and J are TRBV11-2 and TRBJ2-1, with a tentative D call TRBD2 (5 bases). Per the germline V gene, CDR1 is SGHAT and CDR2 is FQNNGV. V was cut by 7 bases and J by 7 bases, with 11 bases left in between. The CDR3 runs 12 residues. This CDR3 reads CASTLRGNEQFF. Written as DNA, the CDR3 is TGTGCCAGCACCCTACGGGGAAATGAGCAGTTCTTC.

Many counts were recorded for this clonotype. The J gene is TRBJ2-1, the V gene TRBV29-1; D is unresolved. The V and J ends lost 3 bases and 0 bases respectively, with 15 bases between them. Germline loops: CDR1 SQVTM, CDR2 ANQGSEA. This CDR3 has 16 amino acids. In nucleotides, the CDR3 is TGCAGCGTTGAGGTAGTTGTGATCGACTCCTACAATGAGCAGTTCTTC. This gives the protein CSVEVVVIDSYNEQFF.

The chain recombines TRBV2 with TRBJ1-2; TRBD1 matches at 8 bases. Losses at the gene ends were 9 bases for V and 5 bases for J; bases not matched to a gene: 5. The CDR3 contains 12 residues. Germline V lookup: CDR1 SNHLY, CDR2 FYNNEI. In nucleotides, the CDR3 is TGTGCCAGAGGACAGGGAAAATATGGCTACACCTTC. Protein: CARGQGKYGYTF.

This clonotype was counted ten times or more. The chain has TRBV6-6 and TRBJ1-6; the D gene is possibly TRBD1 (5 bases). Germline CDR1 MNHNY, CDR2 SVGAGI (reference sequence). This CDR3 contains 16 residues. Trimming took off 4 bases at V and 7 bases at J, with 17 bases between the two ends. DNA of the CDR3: TGTGCCAGCAGTTCTTCAGACGGGACCTTCAATTCACCCCTCCACTTT. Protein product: CASSSSDGTFNSPLHF.

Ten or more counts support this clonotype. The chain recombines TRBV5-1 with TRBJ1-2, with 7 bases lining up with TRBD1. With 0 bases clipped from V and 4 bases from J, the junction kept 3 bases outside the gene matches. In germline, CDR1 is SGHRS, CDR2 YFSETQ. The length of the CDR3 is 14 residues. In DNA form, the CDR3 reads TGCGCCAGCAGCTTGGCAGGGGGAAGCTATGGCTACACCTTC. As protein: CASSLAGGSYGYTF.

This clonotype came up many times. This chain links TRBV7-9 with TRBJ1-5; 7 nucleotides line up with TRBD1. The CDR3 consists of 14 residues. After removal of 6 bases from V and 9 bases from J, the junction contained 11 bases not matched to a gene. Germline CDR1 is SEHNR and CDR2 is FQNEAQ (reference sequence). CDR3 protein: CASSGTAPRGPQHF. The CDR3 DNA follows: TGTGCCAGCAGTGGGACAGCCCCGCGGGGGCCCCAGCATTTT.

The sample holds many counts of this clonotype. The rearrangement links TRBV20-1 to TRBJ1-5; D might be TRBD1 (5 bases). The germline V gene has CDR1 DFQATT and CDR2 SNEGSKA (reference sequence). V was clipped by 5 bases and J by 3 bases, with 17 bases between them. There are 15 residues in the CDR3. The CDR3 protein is CSAPTGQGFNQPQHF. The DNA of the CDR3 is TGCAGTGCTCCCACAGGTCAGGGATTCAATCAGCCCCAGCATTTT.

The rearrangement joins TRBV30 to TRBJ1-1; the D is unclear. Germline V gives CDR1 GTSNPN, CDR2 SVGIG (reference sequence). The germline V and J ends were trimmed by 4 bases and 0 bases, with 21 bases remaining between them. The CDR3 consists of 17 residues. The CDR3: CAWTPAIKSNLNTEAFF. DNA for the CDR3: TGTGCCTGGACCCCCGCCATTAAGAGCAACTTGAACACTGAAGCTTTCTTT.